The 9 T cell receptor beta chains listed next were all sequenced from one sample in a study of cytomegalovirus exposure and HLA in healthy donors (dated by TCRdb to the late 2010s). The library was built by means of the immunoSEQ multiplex PCR assay. The multiplex PCR relied on a mix of 60 forward primers for TCR Vbeta segments and 13 reverse primers for TCR Jbeta segments. TCRdb stores this immuneACCESS table with in-frame sequences only. Part of the clones is absent; in the studies checked, under half of the shortfall reflects unresolved V genes, and no reason is known for the rest. The sample records about 140,000 clones, more than 70% of which are singletons. The top ten hold about 11% of the sample. The sample was PBMCs. The receptor source for this set is a man younger than 35 in good health and CMV-seropositive.

The chain carries TRBV28 and TRBJ2-1; D is undetermined. The germline V gene has CDR1 MDHEN and CDR2 SYDVKM. This CDR3 contains 12 residues. V lost 10 bases and J lost 8, with 15 bases in between. CDR3 protein: CATYRGRDEQFF. The DNA for the CDR3 is TGTGCCACCTACCGTGGTCGGGATGAGCAGTTCTTC.

The chain joins TRBV13 to TRBJ2-7, with 7 bases that match TRBD1. In germline, CDR1 is PRHDT, CDR2 FYEKMQ (reference sequence). The CDR3 is made up of 15 amino acids. V was pared by 4 bases and J by 2 bases, with 8 bases of the junction left unmatched. CDR3 loop: CASSSNRDSTYEQYF. As DNA, the CDR3 is TGTGCCAGCAGCTCGAACCGGGACAGTACCTACGAGCAGTACTTC. Supplemented by reference TRBV13 and TRBJ2-7, the full variable domain reads AAGVIQSPRHLIKEKRETATLKCYPIPRHDTVYWYQQGPGQDPQFLISFYEKMQSDKGSIPDRFSAQQFSDYHSELNMSSLELGDSALYFCASSSNRDSTYEQYFGPGTRLTVT.

This clone was found a few times. The chain uses TRBV5-4 and TRBJ2-2; TRBD2 aligns across 7 bases. The CDR3 is 15 amino acids. The V segment lost 2 bases and the J segment 7 bases; nucleotides outside the gene matches: 8. Looked up from germline, CDR1 is SGHNT and CDR2 is YYREEE (reference sequence). CDR3 sequence: CASSLVWEGGGELFF. DNA for the CDR3: TGTGCCAGCAGCTTAGTGTGGGAGGGAGGCGGGGAGCTGTTTTTT.

The chain has TRBV18 and TRBJ2-5; 9 nucleotides match TRBD1. The junction had 3 bases not matched to a gene; V was cut back by 3 bases and J by 4 bases. Germline V CDR1 and CDR2: KGHSH, LQKENI. This CDR3 contains 14 residues. CDR3 coding DNA: TGTGCCAGCTCACCCGACAGGGGGGGAGAGACCCAGTACTTC. Translating gives CASSPDRGGETQYF. Full variable domain (remainder filled in from reference TRBV18 and TRBJ2-5): NAGVMQNPRHLVRRRGQEARLRCSPMKGHSHVYWYRQLPEEGLKFMVYLQKENIIDESGMPKERFSAEFPKEGPSILRIQQVVRGDSAAYFCASSPDRGGETQYFGPGTRLLVL.

The rearrangement joins TRBV7-9 to TRBJ2-1, with a possible D match to TRBD1 (6 bases). Trimming removed 5 bases from V and 1 base from J, with 12 bases in between. CDR1 and CDR2 from the germline V gene are SEHNR and FQNEAQ (reference sequence). The CDR3 is made up of 15 amino acids. Here the CDR3 reads CASSPQGRSYNEQFF. The CDR3 bases are TGTGCCAGCAGCCCACAGGGAAGGTCCTACAATGAGCAGTTCTTC.

This chain connects TRBV5-4 to TRBJ2-7, with TRBD2 matching 12 bases. Looked up from germline, CDR1 is SGHNT and CDR2 is YYREEE (reference sequence). Trimming at V came to 1 base and at J to 3 bases, leaving 2 bases not matched to a gene. The CDR3 is 15 amino acids. The CDR3 region is CASSLTSGRFYEQYF. In DNA form, the CDR3 reads TGTGCCAGCAGCTTGACTAGCGGGAGGTTCTACGAGCAGTACTTC.

The rearrangement uses TRBV10-3 and TRBJ1-4; perhaps TRBD1 as D (5 bases). CDR1 and CDR2 (germline): ENHRY, SYGVKD. Trimming took 10 bases from V and 1 from J, leaving 10 bases between them. This CDR3 is built from 13 residues. The CDR3 here is CATGGGTNEKLFF. The CDR3 nucleotides read TGTGCCACCGGGGGGGGAACTAATGAAAAACTGTTTTTT.

The chain employs TRBV25-1 and TRBJ1-2; D is undetermined. The CDR3 has 13 residues. Trimming took 5 bases from V and 1 from J, leaving 8 bases between them. CDR1 is MGHDK, CDR2 SYGVNS, per germline. As DNA, the CDR3 is TGTGCCAGCAGTCCAGATTATAACTATGGCTACACCTTC. The encoded protein is CASSPDYNYGYTF.

The V gene is TRBV4-1, the J gene TRBJ2-4, with 9 bases lining up with TRBD2. Looked up from germline, CDR1 is MGHRA and CDR2 is YSYEKL. This CDR3 comprises 15 residues. V lost 2 bases to trimming and J lost 4 bases; unmatched junction nucleotides: 3. This CDR3 reads CASSQLAGSKNIQYF. Here the CDR3 DNA reads TGCGCCAGCAGCCAACTAGCGGGATCGAAAAACATTCAGTACTTC.